This TCR beta chain appears in the sequencing data of a study of blood T cell repertoires in COVID-19. Study-level information: From the United States, Italy and Spain came samples of acute and convalescent COVID-19. PBMCs, B-cell-depleted T cells, or T cells provided the cDNA or gDNA that made up the material.

Seattle researchers signed up patients amid active infection and tracked them longitudinally. In the authors' workflow: Amplification from reference gene primers served as the basis for estimated nucleated cell counts. Sequencing was performed with immunoSEQ multiplex PCR; in TCRdb, only in-frame clones are kept and a portion is missing. V, J and clone size derive from that table, while D and trimming were established from the DNA sequence. The sample lists tens of thousands of clones; about 89% were seen once. This clone showed up just once. The CDR3 runs 15 residues. Germline CDR1 SGHTA, CDR2 FQGTGA. V dropped 4 bases and J dropped 2; count of bases not matched to a gene: 2.

Sequencing was done on a sample of peripheral blood. The chain has TRBV7-3 and TRBJ2-5; TRBD2 matches at 12 bases. This clonotype was obtained from a man aged 50-60 years with COVID-19, enrolled during active disease. Written as DNA, the CDR3 is TGTGCCAGCAGCTCCGGACTAGCGGGACAAGAGACCCAGTACTTC. Its protein is CASSSGLAGQETQYF.